The 31 T cell receptor beta chains presented below share a single source sample, sequenced in a study of blood T cell repertoires in COVID-19. The table came from immunoSEQ multiplex PCR; TCRdb's copy has only in-frame clones and leaves some out. Counted here are 180,000 or so clones, roughly four fifths occurring once; the ten biggest clones make up about 11%. The source material was PBMCs or T cells enriched from blood (not recorded which). These receptors originate from a man aged 50 to 59 who had recovered from COVID-19.

A word on this clone: A junction end diverges from the germline sequence, so it may reflect a read error. The CDR3 region is CSAEIGFNYGYTF. As DNA, the CDR3 is TGCAGCGCTGAAATTGGCTTTAACTATGGCTACACCTTC. The chain uses TRBV29-1 and TRBJ1-2; D call uncertain. The CDR3 sequence is 13 residues long. Germline V gene sequence: CDR1 SQVTM, CDR2 ANQGSEA.

This clone was seen at least ten times. This rearrangement joins TRBV5-1 to TRBJ2-7, with 7 bases identical to TRBD2. The ends lost 3 bases at V and 6 bases at J; junction bases unmatched: 9. The germline gives CDR1 SGHRS, CDR2 YFSETQ. The CDR3 is 14 amino acids. CDR3 nucleotide sequence: TGCGCCAGCAGCTCGGTGTTGCGGGAGCTCGAGCAGTACTTC. Its translation is CASSSVLRELEQYF.

The chain links TRBV3-1 (or the pseudogene TRBV3-2) to TRBJ1-6; TRBD1 aligns across 12 bases. CDR1 and CDR2 from the germline V gene are LGHDT and YNNKEL (reference sequence). The CDR3 covers 13 residues. The junction had 2 bases not matched to a gene; V was cut back by 3 bases and J by 14 bases. CDR3 amino acids: CASSQGQGATLHF. The CDR3 nucleotides are TGTGCCAGCAGCCAGGGACAGGGGGCGACCCTCCACTTT.

The gene calls are TRBV13 and TRBJ1-1, with 7 bases aligning to TRBD1. The CDR3 has 16 residues. Germline CDR1 is PRHDT and CDR2 is FYEKMQ (reference sequence). V was pared by 5 bases and J by 2 bases, with 11 bases of the junction left unmatched. CDR3 DNA: TGTGCCAGCAGCAAGCAGACACAGGGGATTAACACTGAAGCTTTCTTT. It is translated as CASSKQTQGINTEAFF.

This chain connects TRBV7-2 to TRBJ2-1, with 14 bases fitting TRBD2. With V trimmed by 1 base and J by 7 bases, 6 bases remained unmatched. The CDR3 has 17 amino acids. The germline CDR1 and CDR2 sequences are SGHTA and FQGNSA. CDR3 in amino acids: CASSLVGTSGRGNEQFF. CDR3 coding DNA: TGTGCCAGCAGCTTAGTGGGGACTAGCGGGAGAGGAAATGAGCAGTTCTTC.

The chain links TRBV6-1 to TRBJ1-5, with D unresolved. The CDR3 length is 15 residues. The V and J ends lost 2 bases and 2 bases respectively, with 10 bases between them. Per the germline V gene, CDR1 is MNHNS and CDR2 is SASEGT. The CDR3 DNA reads TGTGCCAGCAGTGAACTTAGAGGAGGCAATCAGCCCCAGCATTTT. This gives the protein CASSELRGGNQPQHF.

The chain joins TRBV21-1 to TRBJ1-5; the table's D gene call, TRBD1, was not cross checked with the DNA. TRBV21-1 is a pseudogene locus. There are 17 residues in the CDR3. CDR3 in DNA: TGTGCCAGCAGCTGGGGGCACGACAGGGTGGGAATTAAGCCCCAGCATTTT. Its protein product is CASSWGHDRVGIKPQHF.

The chain carries TRBV29-1 and TRBJ2-5; tentative D call: TRBD1 (5 bases). Germline loops: CDR1 SQVTM, CDR2 ANQGSEA. The CDR3 runs 12 residues. Trimming removed 6 bases at V and 2 bases at J, with 10 bases between. In DNA form, the CDR3 reads TGCAGCGTGGCCGCAGGGCAAGAGACCCAGTACTTC. This translates into CSVAAGQETQYF.

The J gene is TRBJ1-3, the V gene TRBV6-5; the D is unclear. The CDR3 has 15 residues. Trimming stripped 6 bases from V and 7 bases from J, with 19 bases between. CDR1 is MNHEY, CDR2 SVGAGI, per germline. The CDR3 reads CASSPSSGIPNTIYF. In nucleotides, the CDR3 is TGTGCCAGCAGCCCATCTTCCGGGATTCCGAACACCATATATTTT.

The chain couples TRBV30 to TRBJ1-5; maybe TRBD1 (6 bases). Trimming removed 2 bases at V and 0 bases at J, with 17 bases between. CDR3 size: 17 residues. In germline, CDR1 is GTSNPN, CDR2 SVGIG (reference sequence). Here the CDR3 DNA reads TGTGCCTGGAGTATGGGGGGGCAGTGGAATAGCAATCAGCCCCAGCATTTT. It encodes CAWSMGGQWNSNQPQHF.

CDR3 sequence reads: CASSEGRDGYTF. For the CDR3, the DNA is TGTGCCAGCAGTGAGGGCAGGGATGGCTACACCTTC. The V and J genes are TRBV25-1 and TRBJ1-2; possible D gene TRBD1, 5 bases. Germline-derived CDR1 and CDR2 are MGHDK and SYGVNS. Between the trimmed V and J ends, which lost 3 bases and 6 bases, there was a span of 8 bases. The CDR3 runs to 12 residues.

The genes are TRBV11-2 and TRBJ2-4; 9 bases line up with TRBD2. The CDR3 sequence is 15 residues long. Losses at the gene ends were 2 bases for V and 7 bases for J; bases not matched to a gene: 6. CDR1 SGHAT and CDR2 FQNNGV come from the germline V gene. CDR3 amino acids: CASSLLAGKVNIQYF. The CDR3 bases are TGTGCCAGCAGCTTACTAGCGGGGAAGGTCAACATTCAGTACTTC.

The chain combines TRBV7-9 with TRBJ2-6; 9 bases align to TRBD1. Germline V gene data show CDR1 as SEHNR and CDR2 as FQNEAQ (reference sequence). CDR3 length equals 17 residues. The junction had 7 bases not matched to a gene; V was cut back by 5 bases and J by 2 bases. This chain's CDR3 is CASSPRQGVTGANVLTF. The CDR3, as DNA: TGTGCCAGCAGCCCCCGACAGGGGGTTACTGGGGCCAACGTCCTGACTTTC.

The chain joins TRBV28 to TRBJ1-4; no definite D call. Germline V gene data show CDR1 as MDHEN and CDR2 as SYDVKM. This CDR3 spans 16 amino acids. V shed 0 bases and J shed 8 bases, with 16 bases lying between them. The CDR3 DNA sequence: TGTGCCAGCAGTTTATGGGGATCCAAAGGGAGGGAAAAACTGTTTTTT. Residues: CASSLWGSKGREKLFF.

The V and J genes are TRBV11-3 and TRBJ1-3; 8 bases are a match to TRBD1. The CDR3 loop spans 15 amino acids. After removal of 3 bases from V and 1 base from J, the junction contained 2 bases not matched to a gene. CDR1 SGHNT and CDR2 YENEEA come from the germline V gene. The CDR3 DNA reads as TGTGCCAGCAGCTTCGGGACAGGATCTGGAAACACCATATATTTT. Amino acid sequence: CASSFGTGSGNTIYF.

This clone was found once. V usage is TRBV28 and J usage is TRBJ1-4, with D unclear. The V end was cut by 5 bases, the J end by 6 bases, with 19 bases between. CDR1 and CDR2 from the germline V gene are MDHEN and SYDVKM. The CDR3 totals 16 residues. The CDR3 sequence: CASSIRTEGRDEKLFF. Written as DNA, the CDR3 is TGTGCCAGCAGTATCCGGACGGAGGGCCGAGATGAAAAACTGTTTTTT.

This clone was observed once. This chain links TRBV12-3 or TRBV12-4 with TRBJ2-1; a possible D gene is TRBD2 (6 bases). V lost 3 bases and J 10 bases, leaving 13 bases between the germline ends. The CDR3 sequence is 13 residues long. CDR3 nucleotide sequence: TGTGCCAGCAGTTTTAGGCCGGGGGAAGAGCAGTTCTTC. Amino acids: CASSFRPGEEQFF.

The CDR3 loop reads CASRTSGSPYNEQFF. DNA for the CDR3: TGTGCCAGCAGGACTAGCGGGAGTCCCTACAATGAGCAGTTCTTC. The chain joins TRBV3-1 (or the pseudogene TRBV3-2) to TRBJ2-1; 12 bases are a match to TRBD2. Per germline, CDR1 LGHDT and CDR2 YNNKEL (reference sequence). This CDR3 has 15 residues. After removal of 6 bases from V and 2 bases from J, the junction contained 2 bases not matched to a gene.

This rearrangement joins TRBV6-1 to TRBJ2-1; the D gene is possibly TRBD2 (6 bases). CDR3 length: 14 amino acids. V dropped 2 bases and J dropped 9 bases, with 14 bases sitting between them. The germline V gene has CDR1 MNHNS and CDR2 SASEGT. The CDR3 loop is CASSESARAGEQFF. The CDR3 bases are TGTGCCAGCAGTGAATCAGCCAGAGCGGGTGAGCAGTTCTTC.

The chain combines TRBV27 with TRBJ1-4, with D tentatively TRBD1 (6 bases). This CDR3 is 16 amino acids long. V lost 5 bases, J lost 6 bases, and 19 bases lay in between. In germline, CDR1 is MNHEY, CDR2 SMNVEV (reference sequence). This CDR3 is CASSPHNRANYEKLFF. The CDR3 coding sequence is TGTGCCAGCAGTCCCCACAACAGGGCAAACTATGAAAAACTGTTTTTT. Together with reference TRBV27 and TRBJ1-4, the CDR3 gives the full variable domain: EAQVTQNPRYLITVTGKKLTVTCSQNMNHEYMSWYRQDPGLGLRQIYYSMNVEVTDKGDVPEGYKVSRKEKRNFPLILESPSPNQTSLYFCASSPHNRANYEKLFFGSGTQLSVL.

The chain links TRBV6-5 to TRBJ1-3; the D gene is possibly TRBD1 (5 bases). Per the germline V gene, CDR1 is MNHEY and CDR2 is SVGAGI. With 2 bases removed from V and 10 bases from J, the gap between germline ends came to 9 bases. The CDR3 has 12 amino acids. The CDR3 sequence: CASSYGAGTIYF. The CDR3 nucleotides are TGTGCCAGCAGTTACGGGGCTGGGACCATATATTTT.

This chain uses TRBV6-5 with TRBJ1-1; weak D call: TRBD1 (6 bases). Per germline, CDR1 MNHEY and CDR2 SVGAGI. V gave up 5 bases and J gave up 6 bases, with 16 bases separating them. The CDR3 covers 14 residues. The CDR3 sequence is CASSMNRDRAEAFF. The CDR3 DNA reads as TGTGCCAGCAGTATGAACAGGGACCGGGCTGAAGCTTTCTTT.

The chain combines TRBV3-1 (or the pseudogene TRBV3-2) with TRBJ2-7, with a tentative D call TRBD2 (5 bases). CDR3 length: 12 amino acids. The V end lost 4 bases, the J end lost 6 bases, and 10 bases lay between the germline ends. Germline CDR1 LGHDT, CDR2 YNNKEL (reference sequence). The CDR3: CASSLEGGEQYF. As DNA, the CDR3 is TGTGCCAGCAGCCTAGAAGGAGGCGAGCAGTACTTC.

This rearrangement joins TRBV19 to TRBJ2-2, with 11 bases lining up with TRBD1. Germline lookup yields CDR1 LNHDA and CDR2 SQIVND (reference sequence). This CDR3 contains 15 residues. The V segment lost 7 bases and the J segment 2 bases; nucleotides outside the gene matches: 3. The CDR3 loop reads CASTGTGGNTGELFF. The CDR3 nucleotides read TGTGCCAGTACCGGGACAGGGGGAAACACCGGGGAGCTGTTTTTT.

V is TRBV6-5 and J is TRBJ1-5; D is ambiguous. Germline V gene lookup returns CDR1 MNHEY and CDR2 SVGAGI. This CDR3 spans 14 amino acids. Trimming shortened V by 6 bases and J by 4 bases, and 13 bases separated the two germline ends. CDR3 DNA: TGTGCCAGCAGGCCCCCCGGGTCTAATCAGCCCCAGCATTTT. It specifies CASRPPGSNQPQHF.

V gene TRBV28 combines with J gene TRBJ1-1; D not resolved. Germline CDR1 is MDHEN and CDR2 is SYDVKM. This CDR3 has 10 amino acids. V was cut by 10 bases and J by 7 bases, with 10 bases left in between. CDR3 DNA sequence: TGTGCCACCCAAACGGTTGAAGCTTTCTTT. This codes for CATQTVEAFF.

The chain is built from TRBV20-1 and TRBJ2-1; no definite D call. This CDR3 is 14 amino acids long. Between the trimmed V and J ends, which lost 3 bases and 4 bases, there was a span of 13 bases. Looked up from germline, CDR1 is DFQATT and CDR2 is SNEGSKA (reference sequence). This chain's CDR3 is CSASPDLVYNEQFF. Here the CDR3 DNA reads TGCAGTGCTAGTCCAGACTTAGTTTACAATGAGCAGTTCTTC.

The genes are TRBV18 and TRBJ1-4, with 11 bases matching TRBD1. Germline V gene sequence: CDR1 KGHSH, CDR2 LQKENI. The length of the CDR3 is 15 residues. Germline trimming cut 3 bases from V and 7 bases from J; bases unmatched to any gene: 4. CDR3 DNA: TGTGCCAGCTCACCGGGGACAGGGGGTGTTGAAAAACTGTTTTTT. It specifies CASSPGTGGVEKLFF.

The V gene is TRBV11-3, the J gene TRBJ2-7; D may be TRBD2 (7 bases). Germline lookup yields CDR1 SGHNT and CDR2 YENEEA. There are 14 residues in the CDR3. Trimming left V 5 bases short and J 2 bases short, with 13 bases between. The DNA of the CDR3 is TGTGCCAGCAGCCCTGGCGGGGGCCCCTACGAGCAGTACTTC. This sequence encodes CASSPGGGPYEQYF.

The rearrangement joins TRBV5-1 to TRBJ1-1, with D perhaps TRBD1 (6 bases). Germline V lookup: CDR1 SGHRS, CDR2 YFSETQ. With 0 bases removed from V and 2 bases from J, the gap between germline ends came to 8 bases. The CDR3 extends over 14 amino acids. Here the CDR3 DNA reads TGCGCCAGCAGCTTGGTAGGGGGAAACACTGAAGCTTTCTTT. Residues: CASSLVGGNTEAFF. Drawing the rest from reference TRBV5-1 and TRBJ1-1, the complete variable domain is KAGVTQTPRYLIKTRGQQVTLSCSPISGHRSVSWYQQTPGQGLQFLFEYFSETQRNKGNFPGRFSGRQFSNSRSEMNVSTLELGDSALYLCASSLVGGNTEAFFGQGTRLTVV.

The rearrangement links TRBV28 to TRBJ2-7, with D unclear. The ends were cut back, 5 bases at V and 2 bases at J, with 4 bases in the middle. The germline V gene encodes CDR1 MDHEN and CDR2 SYDVKM. CDR3 length: 11 amino acids. The CDR3 DNA follows: TGTGCCAGCAGTCCCGCCTACGAGCAGTACTTC. This translates into CASSPAYEQYF.